Following are 10 T cell receptor beta chains from one sample sequenced in a study of vaccination and CD4 T cells after COVID-19. Time point reported: late sampling 161 to 241 days after vaccination in three convalescent patients. As for treatment: approximately nine-day PBMC culture with coronavirus spike peptide pools or control peptides (ViraFEST assay). Their recognized antigens are unknown. Sequenced with the Oncomine TCR Beta short-read assay was DNA taken from cultured CD4+ T cells. TCRdb itself ran the PCR reads through MiXCR, one entry per CDR3 protein. The sample lists about 21,000 distinct CDR3 sequences, more than 45% occurring once. This material consisted of CD4+ T cells from blood, cultured in vitro, taken about 7 months after SARS-CoV-2 vaccination. The receptors originated from a human donor who had recovered from COVID-19.

This clonotype was detected only a few times. The CDR3 loop reads CASSFTGQTNYGYTF. As DNA, the CDR3 is TGTGCCAGCAGTTTCACAGGGCAAACTAACTATGGCTACACCTTC. The rearrangement uses TRBV27 and TRBJ1-2; tentative D call: TRBD1 (6 bases). V was trimmed by 3 bases and J by 0 bases, leaving 11 bases between them. CDR1 and CDR2 from the germline V gene are MNHEY and SMNVEV (reference sequence). This CDR3 comprises 15 residues.

J is TRBJ1-2 and V is TRBV29-1, with D unresolved. Trimming took 4 bases from V and 4 from J, leaving 13 bases between them. The CDR3 runs 13 residues. In germline, CDR1 is SQVTM, CDR2 ANQGSEA. CDR3 bases: TGCAGCGTTGCAGACTTCGACGGCTATGGCTACACCTTC. Its translation is CSVADFDGYGYTF.

This clonotype was counted a few times. The V gene is TRBV19, the J gene TRBJ1-5, with D hard to call. CDR1 and CDR2 (germline): LNHDA, SQIVND (reference sequence). V lost 3 bases, J lost 2 bases, and 8 bases lay in between. This CDR3 comprises 14 residues. The CDR3 spells CASSIRVGNQPQHF. DNA for the CDR3: TGTGCCAGTAGTATTCGGGTCGGCAATCAGCCCCAGCATTTT.

In its sample, this clonotype was seen once. This CDR3 reads CSAWGLAGVGNEQFF. In nucleotides, the CDR3 is TGCAGTGCGTGGGGACTAGCGGGAGTAGGGAATGAGCAGTTCTTC. The chain is built from TRBV20-1 and TRBJ2-1; 14 bases are shared with TRBD2. This CDR3 contains 15 residues. The J segment lost 7 bases and the V segment lost 6 bases, leaving 8 bases of the junction unmatched. Germline CDR1 reads DFQATT; CDR2 reads SNEGSKA (reference sequence).

V usage is TRBV11-3 and J usage is TRBJ2-5; 8 nucleotides match TRBD1. The CDR3 extends over 14 amino acids. Germline V lookup: CDR1 SGHNT, CDR2 YENEEA. V lost 5 bases to trimming and J lost 5 bases; unmatched junction nucleotides: 7. The DNA for the CDR3 is TGTGCCAGCAGCCCAACAGGGGGAGAGGAGACCCAGTACTTC. Residues: CASSPTGGEETQYF.

In DNA, the CDR3 is TGTGCCAGCAGTGGGCTAGCGGTTACGATCTACGAGCAGTACTTC. Its protein is CASSGLAVTIYEQYF. The chain carries TRBV6-1 and TRBJ2-7; 7 nucleotides agree with TRBD2. CDR1 and CDR2 (germline): MNHNS, SASEGT. The trim removed 4 bases at V and 3 bases at J, leaving 9 bases unmatched. The CDR3 sequence is 15 residues long.

V usage is TRBV7-2 and J usage is TRBJ1-2; D uncertain. V lost 5 bases and J lost 8, with 18 bases in between. Per germline, CDR1 SGHTA and CDR2 FQGNSA. This CDR3 region has 14 residues. CDR3 region: CASSRTRTVGGYTF. As DNA, the CDR3 is TGTGCCAGCAGCCGAACCCGCACCGTGGGGGGCTACACCTTC.

The chain joins TRBV5-4 to TRBJ2-7; 8 bases line up with TRBD1. This CDR3 is built from 15 residues. CDR1 and CDR2 from the germline V gene are SGHNT and YYREEE (reference sequence). V was pared by 4 bases and J by 2 bases, with 8 bases of the junction left unmatched. The CDR3 DNA reads as TGTGCCAGCAGCCCAACCTCGGACAGGGCCTACGAGCAGTACTTC. Encoded protein: CASSPTSDRAYEQYF.

This rearrangement joins TRBV7-9 to TRBJ1-2; TRBD1 agrees at 7 bases. Germline V gene lookup returns CDR1 SEHNR and CDR2 FQNEAQ (reference sequence). This CDR3 region has 13 residues. Unmatched junction bases numbered 4, after V lost 3 bases and J lost 6 bases. The CDR3 loop is CASSLDRYHGYTF. The CDR3 region has the DNA TGTGCCAGCAGCTTGGACAGGTATCATGGCTACACCTTC.

This chain joins TRBV12-3 or TRBV12-4 and TRBJ1-5, with 7 bases lining up with TRBD1. Trimming at V came to 3 bases and at J to 6 bases, leaving 8 bases not matched to a gene. CDR3 length equals 15 residues. The CDR3 coding sequence is TGTGCCAGCAGTTTCCGGGCAGGGGGAGGTCAGCCCCAGCATTTT. Translating it yields CASSFRAGGGQPQHF.